This section outlines one TCR beta chain sequence together with its context. The antigen it binds to is not known. No clone much larger than this one lies a single base away; base qualities are absent. The data derive from a study of OX40 agonist ivuxolimab in advanced cancers. With respect to the entire study: Ivuxolimab was an agonistic, fully human IgG2 monoclonal antibody directed against OX40 (CD134), a costimulatory receptor. Peripheral TCRbeta sequencing was intended to test whether TCR sequence diversity was altered and clonal T-cell expansion was caused by ivuxolimab. Patients were allowed to have had prior anti-PD-1, anti-PD-L1 or anti-CTLA-4 therapy, and approximately 39% of the dose-escalation patients had been treated with checkpoint inhibitors. The dose-escalation cohort was 80% to 90% male with a mean age of about 60 years, ranging from 23 to 79. Partial responses were achieved by three dose-escalation patients, of whom one had hepatocellular carcinoma and two had cutaneous melanoma. The paper describes the monotherapy dose-escalation part (N of about 57 patients) of the phase I trial of ivuxolimab. Intravenous ivuxolimab was administered to patients every 2 weeks at six dose levels: 0.01, 0.1, 0.3, 1.5, 3 and 10 mg/kg. Among the 50 to 55 dose-escalation patients, 19 had hepatocellular carcinoma, roughly 15 melanoma, 9 renal cell carcinoma and 9 head and neck cancer. Overall study results and their limits: After ivuxolimab, more expanded clones were found on average in CD8+ T cells than in CD4+ T cells. Low levels of normalized T-cell clonal expansion were also seen in some patients who did not respond. In partial responders in the 0.1-3.0 mg/kg groups, normalized peripheral clonal expansion was found to be among the lowest, especially among CD8+ T cells. Antigen specificity was not determined for the clonally expanded peripheral T cells. At doses of 0.1 to 3.0 mg/kg, clonal expansion of both CD4+ and CD8+ T cells in blood was seen between baseline and week 6.

To sequence the TCRbeta CDR3 region, genomic DNA was isolated from the sorted cells. The immunoSEQ Assay was used for sequencing of TCRbeta CDR3 regions. TCRdb provides this immuneACCESS table in a form limited to in-frame rearrangements. Some clones are lacking; in checked studies, under half of them reflect an unresolved V gene, and why the rest are absent is not known. The sample profile shows about 70,000 clones; 65% to 85% of them were found once. 0.8% to 1.1% of the sample goes to the ten largest clones. Patients with a history of autoimmune disease or receiving systemic immunosuppression were excluded from the trial. Peripheral blood for TCR sequencing was drawn from every dose cohort at baseline, at cycle 4 day 1 and at cycle 7 day 1. The samples were taken from a phase I, first-in-human, multicenter, open-label dose-escalation trial of ivuxolimab. Adults with locally advanced or metastatic melanoma, renal cell, hepatocellular, or head and neck squamous cell carcinoma were enrolled in the trial. Before TCR sequencing, CD4+ T cells and CD8+ T cells were sorted from peripheral blood as separate populations.

The CDR3 measures 14 amino acids from cysteine to phenylalanine. Only the CDR3 region is kept as DNA, spanning 42 bases read in frame from base 1. In the germline V gene, CDR1 corresponds to LGHNT and CDR2 to FRNRAP. Relative to germline, V is 8 bases shorter and J is 4 bases shorter, with 14 bases between their ends. The chain was built from TRBV12-5 and TRBJ2-2; the best D guess is TRBD1, with 6 bases matching. Sample: CD4+ or CD8+ T cells sorted from blood, taken in a trial of the OX40 agonist ivuxolimab. This receptor was obtained from an adult with an advanced solid tumor such as melanoma, head and neck, liver or kidney cancer. Here is the DNA: TGTGCTAGTAAGACAGGATCAACCACCGGGGAGCTGTTTTTT. Translation gives CASKTGSTTGELFF.